The T cell receptor beta chain under discussion was sequenced for a study of shared clonotypes between healthy human individuals. General study points: Clonotype sharing levels among donors were expected to vary with sequencing depth. Apart from blood, nothing was sampled; tissue repertoires likely differ.

The V gene lost 3 bases and the J gene lost 3 bases, with 12 bases spanning the gap. CDR3 length: 15 amino acids. CDR1 is LNHDA, CDR2 SQIVND, per germline (reference sequence). Here immunoSEQ multiplex PCR was the method, and the copy in TCRdb shows in-frame clones only, minus some. The table has 400,000 to 500,000 clones, over 60% seen once. Each sample came from a Caucasian adult donor living in Nashville, Tennessee. As concerns this clone: Its target is not known.

V and J are TRBV19 and TRBJ2-1, with D perhaps being TRBD1 or TRBD2 (5 bases each). The sequencing sample was made of PBMCs. The sequence derives from a woman aged 35 to 49 in good health. Some clones in this sample may be carry-over from other donors' samples. CDR3 in amino acids: CASSMGPIIYNEQFF. In DNA, the CDR3 is TGTGCCAGTAGTATGGGACCGATAATCTACAATGAGCAGTTCTTC.